This TCR beta chain originates from a study of TIL therapy for anti-PD-1-resistant metastatic lung cancer. Study outcomes and limitations: Infused TIL clonotypes partially replaced the baseline blood repertoire, then decayed over months.

A note on this clone: Its antigen is unidentified.

Indicated time point: pre-treatment sample, taken before nivolumab and TIL therapy. The CDR3 is made up of 13 amino acids. With 5 bases removed from V and 7 bases from J, the gap between germline ends came to 9 bases. Per germline, CDR1 PRHDT and CDR2 FYEKMQ (reference sequence). The immunoSEQ assay was v3. Libraries were sequenced to 2 million to 2.5 million read pairs (survey) or about 4.5-6 million (deep). Data came from immunoSEQ multiplex PCR; TCRdb stores just in-frame clones and leaves some out. The sample lists about 19,000 clones, 75% to 80% occurring once. Specimen: blood, collected at baseline. This TCR was recovered from a person aged 25 to 80 with non-small cell lung cancer. The V gene is TRBV13, the J gene TRBJ1-6; D is perhaps TRBD1 (5 bases). For the CDR3, the DNA is TGTGCCAGCAGCCTCGGGACCAATTCACCCCTCCACTTT. Protein sequence: CASSLGTNSPLHF.